This TCR beta chain comes out of a study of cytomegalovirus exposure and HLA in healthy donors. Study-level findings and limits: It was reported that TCR beta sequences correctly inferred the HLA-A and HLA-B alleles for most subjects.

This clone was recorded many times. The antigen is unknown. PCR used 60 Vbeta primers and 13 Jbeta primers. Repertoires were generated with immunoSEQ multiplex PCR, while TCRdb's copy carries only in-frame clones and drops some. The sample has about 130,000 clones; 75% are singletons. The TCR sequence derives from a young man in good health and CMV-seronegative. The source material was PBMCs.

CDR3 in amino acids: CASSTQFGAFF. The CDR3, as DNA: TGTGCCAGCAGTACCCAATTCGGAGCTTTCTTT. The J gene is TRBJ1-1, the V gene TRBV7-9; D gene ambiguous. CDR1 is SEHNR, CDR2 FQNEAQ, per germline (reference sequence). The CDR3 extends over 11 amino acids. V lost 6 bases, J lost 10 bases, and 12 bases lay in between. The whole variable domain, filled in from reference TRBV7-9 and TRBJ1-1, reads DTGVSQNPRHKITKRGQNVTFRCDPISEHNRLYWYRQTLGQGPEFLTYFQNEAQLEKSRLLSDRFSAERPKGSFSTLEIQRTEQGDSAMYLCASSTQFGAFFGQGTRLTVV.